These 30 T cell receptor beta chains originate from one sample sequenced in a study of spatial heterogeneity in lung cancer. MiXCR was run by TCRdb on the 5' RACE reads, yielding one entry per CDR3 protein. Of about 120,000 distinct CDR3 sequences in the sample, 10% to 15% were seen once. As to time point: blood at routine non-recurrence follow-up after resection. Whole RNA, which was extracted from tumor, nontumor lung tissue or frozen PBMC, was sequenced without any cell sorting. This sample comprised PBMCs, obtained at follow-up. The receptor set was obtained from a male donor with early-stage non-small cell lung cancer.

The V and J genes are TRBV7-9 and TRBJ1-1; D is unresolved. V was shortened by 2 bases and J by 6 bases, with 10 bases between the two germline ends. Germline assignment: CDR1 SEHNR and CDR2 FQNEAQ (reference sequence). The length of the CDR3 is 13 residues. The CDR3 nucleotides read TGTGCCAGCAGCTTATTGGGGAAGGCTGAAGCTTTCTTT. This codes for CASSLLGKAEAFF.

Concerning this clonotype: One end of the junction does not line up with germline, which may come from a read error. The V gene is TRBV7-7, the J gene TRBJ2-5; TRBD2 is a possible D gene (5 bases). The CDR3 spans 14 residues. CDR1 is SSHAT and CDR2 is FNYEAQ in the germline V gene (reference sequence). The CDR3 sequence is CASSLGFGKETQYF. The CDR3 coding sequence is TGTGCTAGCAGCTTAGGATTCGGGAAAGAGACCCAGTACTTC.

The chain combines TRBV5-1 with TRBJ1-3, with D possibly matching TRBD1 (6 bases). V lost 4 bases, J lost 0 bases, and 11 bases lay in between. The CDR3 extends over 15 amino acids. Looked up from germline, CDR1 is SGHRS and CDR2 is YFSETQ. The DNA for the CDR3 is TGCGCCAGCAGCGAACAGGGACTCTCTGGAAACACCATATATTTT. This codes for CASSEQGLSGNTIYF.

This clonotype was detected once. The CDR3 loop reads CASSYRGPDTQYF. CDR3 DNA sequence: TGTGCCAGCAGTTACCGGGGGCCAGATACGCAGTATTTT. The chain recombines TRBV6-6 with TRBJ2-3; possibly TRBD1 or TRBD2 for D (6 bases each). The CDR3 spans 13 residues. Trimming removed 2 bases from V and 4 bases from J, with 7 bases in between. Germline loops: CDR1 MNHNY, CDR2 SVGAGI (reference sequence).

This clonotype was seen at least ten times. CDR3 in DNA: TGCAGTGCTAGAGACACTAGCGGGGCCTACAATGAGCAGTTCTTC. This codes for CSARDTSGAYNEQFF. The rearrangement joins TRBV20-1 to TRBJ2-1; 10 bases agree with TRBD2. Trimming took 0 bases from V and 2 from J; bases not matched to a gene: 1. The germline V gene encodes CDR1 DFQATT and CDR2 SNEGSKA (reference sequence). This CDR3 has 15 residues.

This clonotype appeared many times. In nucleotides, the CDR3 is TGCAGCGTTGGAGAGGGCCCCTACGAGCAGTACTTC. Its translation: CSVGEGPYEQYF. The chain employs TRBV29-1 and TRBJ2-7; possibly TRBD2 for D (5 bases). Trimming removed 4 bases from V and 2 bases from J, with 9 bases in between. Germline V gives CDR1 SQVTM, CDR2 ANQGSEA. The CDR3 covers 12 residues.

The chain recombines TRBV7-8 with TRBJ1-1; D is possibly TRBD1 (6 bases). V dropped 7 bases and J dropped 0 bases, with 9 bases sitting between them. Per germline, CDR1 SGHVS and CDR2 FQNEAQ. CDR3 length: 13 residues. In DNA, the CDR3 is TGTGCCAGCAACGGACAGCTGAACACTGAAGCTTTCTTT. Residues: CASNGQLNTEAFF.

The V call is TRBV9, the J call TRBJ1-1; tentatively, D is TRBD1 (5 bases). CDR1 and CDR2 (germline): SGDLS, YYNGEE. V lost 4 bases, J lost 4 bases, and 14 bases lay in between. This CDR3 has 14 residues. DNA of the CDR3: TGTGCCAGCAGCTCATCAGGGTTTACCACTGAAGCTTTCTTT. It codes for CASSSSGFTTEAFF.

This sequence joins TRBV10-3 and TRBJ2-3; 10 positions agree with TRBD1. Germline V gives CDR1 ENHRY, CDR2 SYGVKD. Trimming cost V 6 bases and J 1 base; bases outside gene matches: 7. This CDR3 is built from 16 residues. CDR3 nucleotides: TGTGCCATCAGCCCCGGTGGGACAGGGGGCACAGATACGCAGTATTTT. Its protein product is CAISPGGTGGTDTQYF.

CDR3 sequence (DNA): TGTGCCAGCAGCTTGAGTGGTGGTGAAGATACGCAGTATTTT. Residues: CASSLSGGEDTQYF. The rearrangement uses TRBV5-6 and TRBJ2-3; D is ambiguous. Per germline, CDR1 SGHDT and CDR2 YYEEEE. Trimming stripped 1 base from V and 5 bases from J, with 11 bases between. This CDR3 comprises 14 residues. Filled out from reference TRBV5-6 and TRBJ2-3, the complete variable domain reads DAGVTQSPTHLIKTRGQQVTLRCSPKSGHDTVSWYQQALGQGPQFIFQYYEEEERQRGNFPDRFSGHQFPNYSSELNVNALLLGDSALYLCASSLSGGEDTQYFGPGTRLTVL.

This clonotype was seen a handful of times. This chain connects TRBV20-1 to TRBJ1-3; a weak D match, TRBD1 (5 bases). Germline CDR1 and CDR2: DFQATT and SNEGSKA (reference sequence). The CDR3 totals 15 residues. With 3 bases removed from V and 4 bases from J, the gap between germline ends came to 16 bases. The CDR3 loop reads CSASRLGAKGNTIYF. As DNA, the CDR3 is TGCAGTGCTAGTCGGTTAGGGGCCAAAGGAAACACCATATATTTT.

There are a few counts of this clonotype. The chain has TRBV6-5 and TRBJ2-7, with unresolved D. Trimming removed 0 bases at V and 2 bases at J, with 8 bases between. The CDR3 consists of 14 residues. The germline V gene has CDR1 MNHEY and CDR2 SVGAGI. CDR3 sequence (DNA): TGTGCCAGCAGTTACTCGGGCTTCCCCTACGAGCAGTACTTC. It specifies CASSYSGFPYEQYF.

This clonotype was counted only a few times. The chain employs TRBV5-1 and TRBJ2-3; possibly TRBD2 for D (6 bases). Germline loops: CDR1 SGHRS, CDR2 YFSETQ. There are 14 residues in the CDR3. Trimming cost V 4 bases and J 4 bases, with 13 bases left between them. The CDR3 DNA is TGCGCCAGCAGCCTCCCATCGGGGGCAGATACGCAGTATTTT. Its protein is CASSLPSGADTQYF.

There are a few counts of this clonotype. The V gene is TRBV20-1, the J gene TRBJ1-6, with no clear D. CDR1 and CDR2 from the germline V gene are DFQATT and SNEGSKA (reference sequence). V lost 2 bases and J lost 0, with 5 bases in between. This CDR3 spans 14 amino acids. CDR3 amino acids: CSARRVSYNSPLHF. CDR3 in DNA: TGCAGTGCTAGACGGGTCTCCTATAATTCACCCCTCCACTTT.

The V call is TRBV2, the J call TRBJ1-6, with D unclear. Between the trimmed V and J ends, which lost 6 bases and 4 bases, there was a span of 10 bases. The V gene's germline CDR1 is SNHLY and CDR2 FYNNEI. The CDR3 loop spans 14 amino acids. The CDR3 region is CASSRESYNSPLHF. The CDR3 nucleotides read TGTGCCAGCAGCCGAGAAAGTTATAATTCACCCCTCCACTTT.

This clonotype was recorded at least ten times. The chain combines TRBV29-1 with TRBJ2-1; tentatively, D is TRBD2 (6 bases). The CDR3 is 13 amino acids. Trimming took 3 bases from V and 8 from J, leaving 14 bases between them. Germline V lookup: CDR1 SQVTM, CDR2 ANQGSEA. The CDR3 coding sequence is TGCAGCGTTGAGAAGGCGGGGTCCTATGAGCAGTTCTTC. This codes for CSVEKAGSYEQFF.

This clonotype was found a few times. Written as DNA, the CDR3 is TGTGCCAGCAGCAAAGAAGTGGACAGGGGGGTCTATAATTCACCCCTCCACTTT. Residues: CASSKEVDRGVYNSPLHF. The J gene is TRBJ1-6, the V gene TRBV21-1; TRBD1 is the table's D call and was not checked against the DNA. TRBV21-1 is given as a pseudogene. The CDR3 length is 18 residues.

This clonotype came up a few times. The chain employs TRBV5-1 and TRBJ2-3; 10 bases map to TRBD1. V trimming: 3 bases; J trimming: 1 base; junction bases outside the gene matches: 2. The CDR3 covers 15 residues. CDR1 is SGHRS and CDR2 is YFSETQ in the germline V gene. CDR3 amino acids: CASSSGTGGTDTQYF. CDR3 nucleotides: TGCGCCAGCAGCTCCGGGACAGGGGGCACAGATACGCAGTATTTT.

In its sample, this clonotype was seen many times. The genes are TRBV10-2 and TRBJ2-1; D is ambiguous. Germline assignment: CDR1 WSHSY and CDR2 SAAADI. The CDR3 runs to 11 residues. V lost 7 bases and J lost 5, with 6 bases in between. For the CDR3, the DNA is TGCGCCAGCAACCACAACAATGAGCAGTTCTTC. Protein: CASNHNNEQFF.

This clonotype was recorded many times. The chain employs TRBV20-1 and TRBJ1-5, with D hard to call. The CDR3 spans 13 residues. V lost 3 bases and J lost 1, with 7 bases in between. Looked up from germline, CDR1 is DFQATT and CDR2 is SNEGSKA (reference sequence). CDR3 nucleotides: TGCAGTGCTAGTTTAGGGAGCAATCAGCCCCAGCATTTT. Translated, it gives CSASLGSNQPQHF.

This clonotype turned up a few times. A much larger clone lies a single base off, so this may be a read error. The chain has TRBV2 and TRBJ1-1; possible D gene TRBD1, 6 bases. Trimming took off 8 bases at V and 4 bases at J, with 14 bases between the two ends. The germline CDR1 and CDR2 sequences are SNHLY and FYNNEI. This CDR3 is built from 13 residues. The CDR3 here is CASGGRRVTEAFF. CDR3 nucleotides: TGTGCCAGCGGGGGCAGGAGGGTCACTGAAGCTTTCTTT.

This clonotype was seen ten or more times. DNA for the CDR3: TGCGCCAGCAGCCGCGTGGGGGTTACTGAAGCTTTCTTT. Residues: CASSRVGVTEAFF. The genes are TRBV4-3 and TRBJ1-1; D is possibly TRBD1 (5 bases). The CDR3 totals 13 residues. CDR1 LGHNA and CDR2 YSLEER come from the germline V gene. The V and J ends lost 4 bases and 5 bases respectively, with 11 bases between them.

This chain uses TRBV29-1 with TRBJ2-7, with TRBD1 matching over 7 bases. There are 13 residues in the CDR3. With 1 base clipped from V and 3 bases from J, the junction kept 3 bases outside the gene matches. Per germline, CDR1 SQVTM and CDR2 ANQGSEA. The CDR3 loop is CSVEGGQRYEQYF. For the CDR3, the DNA is TGCAGCGTTGAAGGGGGACAGCGCTACGAGCAGTACTTC.

This clonotype occurred a few times. This chain connects TRBV9 to TRBJ1-3; D is unresolved. The V gene lost 4 bases and the J gene lost 3 bases, with 8 bases spanning the gap. The V gene's germline CDR1 is SGDLS and CDR2 YYNGEE. This CDR3 has 13 residues. The CDR3 reads CASSPPDGNTIYF. The CDR3 DNA reads as TGTGCCAGCAGCCCCCCTGATGGAAACACCATATATTTT.

The rearrangement joins TRBV20-1 to TRBJ2-3; D is uncertain. Germline V gene data show CDR1 as DFQATT and CDR2 as SNEGSKA (reference sequence). With 5 bases removed from V and 0 bases from J, the gap between germline ends came to 9 bases. CDR3 length: 13 residues. The CDR3 bases are TGCAGTGCTCCCCAGCAGAGCACAGATACGCAGTATTTT. It codes for CSAPQQSTDTQYF.

The chain employs TRBV5-8 and TRBJ1-1; TRBD1 might be the D (6 bases). The V end lost 4 bases, the J end lost 0 bases, and 16 bases lay between the germline ends. Germline V gives CDR1 SGHTS, CDR2 YDEGEE. The CDR3 extends over 16 amino acids. The CDR3: CASSLDSLFMNTEAFF. The CDR3 DNA follows: TGTGCCAGCAGCCTGGACAGCCTCTTCATGAACACTGAAGCTTTCTTT.

The DNA of the CDR3 is TGCGCCAGCAGCTTACTAGCGGGGGGGCCCAGAGAGACCCAGTACTTC. Translated, it gives CASSLLAGGPRETQYF. The V gene is TRBV5-1, the J gene TRBJ2-5; TRBD2 matches 13 bases. Germline CDR1 and CDR2: SGHRS and YFSETQ. The CDR3 sequence is 16 residues long. V lost 2 bases and J lost 4; bases outside the gene matches: 5.

This clonotype was found a few times. This rearrangement joins TRBV18 to TRBJ1-1; possible D gene TRBD1, 6 bases. Trimming pared 5 bases from V and 1 base from J, leaving 11 bases between. CDR1 and CDR2 (germline): KGHSH, LQKENI. This CDR3 has 14 residues. DNA of the CDR3: TGTGCCAGCTCAGAGGGGGGGCAGAACACTGAAGCTTTCTTT. Translated, it gives CASSEGGQNTEAFF.

The chain combines TRBV5-8 with TRBJ1-3; no firm D call. Germline V gives CDR1 SGHTS, CDR2 YDEGEE. Between the trimmed V and J ends, which lost 0 bases and 6 bases, there was a span of 10 bases. The CDR3 is made up of 14 amino acids. The CDR3 protein is CASSLALGVNTIYF. The CDR3, as DNA: TGTGCCAGCAGCTTGGCCCTGGGAGTAAACACCATATATTTT.

This clonotype was seen many times. The V call is TRBV10-3, the J call TRBJ2-1, with 12 positions matching TRBD1. The length of the CDR3 is 14 residues. CDR1 is ENHRY, CDR2 SYGVKD, per germline. Germline trimming cut 8 bases from V and 6 bases from J; bases unmatched to any gene: 5. The CDR3 bases are TGTGCCATCGGGACAGGGGGCGTCTCCAATGAGCAGTTCTTC. Residues: CAIGTGGVSNEQFF.